The next 25 T cell receptor beta chains were all read from a single sample in a study of tumor-infiltrating lymphocytes in primary liver carcinoma. The investigators made TCR beta cDNA from 400 to 550 ng total RNA, using a constant-region primer. Sequencing libraries for TCR beta derived from three nested multiplex PCR rounds that used slightly modified ARM-PCR. Each of the first two PCR rounds ran 9 to 11 cycles with TRBV1-TRBV30 forward and C-beta reverse primers. From the multiplex PCR reads, TCRdb called clonotypes with MiXCR, one entry per CDR3 protein. The sample yields around 100,000 distinct CDR3 sequences, approximately 70% seen once. RNA and DNA were co-extracted from about 19-30 mg of unsorted bulk tissue. Sequencing input: liver tumor tissue from sampling region 2. Subset specified: tumor region T2, inferior pole. These receptors were obtained from an older woman with primary liver carcinoma and hepatitis B virus infection.

As concerns this clonotype: A read error may be the cause here, since a much bigger clone is one base away. The chain has TRBV7-8 and TRBJ1-6; 7 bases map to TRBD1. With V trimmed by 5 bases and J by 8 bases, 6 bases remained unmatched. CDR1 is SGHVS and CDR2 is FQNEAQ in the germline V gene. There are 14 residues in the CDR3. The CDR3 region has the DNA TGTGCCAGCAGCCTACGGACAGGATATTCACCCCTCCACTTT. Translated, it gives CASSLRTGYSPLHF.

The V call is TRBV18, the J call TRBJ1-1; 7 bases fit TRBD1. The germline V gene has CDR1 KGHSH and CDR2 LQKENI. J was trimmed by 1 base and V by 4 bases; bases with no gene match: 3. The CDR3 is made up of 14 amino acids. CDR3 DNA sequence: TGTGCCAGCTCACGACAGGGACAGAACACTGAAGCTTTCTTT. Its translation is CASSRQGQNTEAFF.

About this clonotype itself: Just one base apart from a much larger clone, this may be a read error. The gene calls are TRBV28 and TRBJ2-1; 13 bases are a match to TRBD2. CDR1 MDHEN and CDR2 SYDVKM come from the germline V gene. V lost 2 bases, J lost 3 bases, and 10 bases stayed unmatched. The CDR3 is made up of 19 amino acids. In DNA form, the CDR3 reads TGTGCCAGCAGTTTAATGGTGGGACTAGCGGGACGAGGCTACAATGAGCAGTTCTTC. Amino acids: CASSLMVGLAGRGYNEQFF.

In this sample, this clonotype turned up many times. This sequence joins TRBV14 and TRBJ2-6; D might be TRBD1 (5 bases). From germline, CDR1 is SGHDN and CDR2 FVKESK. Trimming removed 1 base at V and 1 base at J, with 11 bases between. The CDR3 loop spans 17 amino acids. CDR3 sequence: CASSQARSGSGANVLTF. In DNA, the CDR3 is TGTGCCAGCAGCCAAGCTCGCTCAGGGTCTGGGGCCAACGTCCTGACTTTC. The full variable domain, in which reference TRBV14 and TRBJ2-6 provide the parts outside the CDR3, is EAGVTQFPSHSVIEKGQTVTLRCDPISGHDNLYWYRRVMGKEIKFLLHFVKESKQDESGMPNNRFLAERTGGTYSTLKVQPAELEDSGVYFCASSQARSGSGANVLTFGAGSRLTVL.

Note on this clonotype: One end of the junction is discordant with germline, which a read error may explain. This chain uses TRBV11-1 with TRBJ2-2, with D maybe TRBD2 (6 bases). Germline V gene lookup returns CDR1 SGHAT and CDR2 FQDESV (reference sequence). The CDR3 runs 14 residues. For the CDR3, the DNA is TGTGTCAGCAGACCGAGCCTTGATACCGGGGGACTGTTTTTT. Its translation is CVSRPSLDTGGLFF.

Worth noting for this clonotype: An end of the junction does not agree with germline; a read error may underlie this. This chain uses TRBV11-2 with TRBJ2-3; 7 positions agree with TRBD2. CDR1 SGHAT and CDR2 FQNNGV come from the germline V gene. This CDR3 contains 15 residues. CDR3 DNA: TGTGCCAACAGCCCTGGACTAGTGGGCTCAGATACGCAGTATTTT. This encodes CANSPGLVGSDTQYF.

In regard to this clonotype: Sequence at one end of the junction differs from germline and may be a read error. The chain has TRBV11-2 and TRBJ2-3; D remains ambiguous. The better agreement between TRBJ1-5 and the DNA end casts doubt on the J call. The CDR3 is 15 residues long. Germline V gives CDR1 SGHAT, CDR2 FQNNGV. CDR3 residues: CASSLGLAGPDTQHF. The CDR3 nucleotides read TGCGCCAGCAGCCTTGGACTAGCGGGCCCAGATACGCAGCATTTT.

About this clonotype: A much larger clone differs by one base, so this may be a read error. The gene calls are TRBV6-4 and TRBJ2-3; D call uncertain. The germline CDR1 and CDR2 sequences are MRHNA and SNTAGT. With 4 bases removed from V and 0 bases from J, the gap between germline ends came to 8 bases. The CDR3 totals 14 residues. Here the CDR3 reads CASSGEGSTDTQYF. CDR3 nucleotide sequence: TGTGCCAGCAGTGGCGAAGGGAGCACAGATACGCAGTATTTT.

This clonotype turned up a few times. V is TRBV2 and J is TRBJ2-1; no definite D call. Trimming pared 7 bases from V and 8 bases from J, leaving 9 bases between. The germline CDR1 and CDR2 sequences are SNHLY and FYNNEI. This CDR3 contains 11 residues. The CDR3 loop reads CASTRRDEQFF. CDR3 bases: TGTGCCAGCACCCGGAGAGATGAGCAGTTCTTC.

Note on this clonotype: Sequence at one end of the junction differs from germline and may be a read error. The chain joins TRBV5-4 to TRBJ2-7; maybe TRBD2 (6 bases). Per the germline V gene, CDR1 is SGHNT and CDR2 is YYREEE (reference sequence). The CDR3 has 14 residues. This CDR3 is CAGSAGTVPYGQYF. CDR3 DNA: TGTGCCGGCAGTGCCGGGACTGTCCCCTACGGGCAGTACTTC.

CDR3 sequence: CASSVRGPGDTQYF. As DNA, the CDR3 is TGTGCCAGCAGCGTTCGGGGGCCGGGAGATACGCAGTATTTT. The chain carries TRBV9 and TRBJ2-3; D possibly matches TRBD1 or TRBD2 (6 bases each). The CDR3 totals 14 residues. Trimming took 2 bases from V and 5 from J, leaving 12 bases between them. The germline V gene has CDR1 SGDLS and CDR2 YYNGEE.

Remarks on this clonotype: Sequence at one end of the junction differs from germline and may be a read error. This chain joins TRBV6-2 or TRBV6-3 and TRBJ2-5; 8 positions agree with TRBD2. The CDR3 length is 13 residues. Looked up from germline, CDR1 is MNHEY and CDR2 is SVGEGT. Here the CDR3 reads CASIKREWETRYF. The CDR3, as DNA: TGTGCCAGCATTAAGCGGGAGTGGGAGACCCGGTACTTC.

Worth noting for this clonotype: The junction differs from germline at one of its ends, possibly a read error. V is TRBV10-1 and J is TRBJ2-7, with D hard to call. The germline V gene encodes CDR1 WNHNN and CDR2 SYGVQD (reference sequence). The CDR3 is 13 residues long. The CDR3 region has the DNA TGTGCCGGCAGTGAGGCACACCTCGCTGAGCAGTACTTC. It encodes CAGSEAHLAEQYF.

About this clonotype itself: A junction boundary mismatches the germline segment, possibly from a read error. The chain joins TRBV11-2 to TRBJ2-7; TRBD2 matches 7 bases. The CDR3 has 16 residues. CDR1 SGHAT and CDR2 FQNNGV come from the germline V gene. The CDR3 protein is CSSSYDGRTSGSERYF. The DNA for the CDR3 is TGTTCCAGCAGCTACGACGGGAGGACCTCGGGAAGCGAGCGGTACTTC.

Regarding this clonotype: Because the CDR3 is missing its conserved closing phenylalanine or tryptophan, this is likely a read error. The chain combines TRBV28 with TRBJ2-7; 9 bases agree with TRBD2. The germline V gene encodes CDR1 MDHEN and CDR2 SYDVKM. The CDR3 is 14 amino acids. The V gene end was trimmed by 10 bases and the J gene end by 3 bases; junction bases not matched to a gene: 10. CDR3 protein: CAIIGREGRYEQYI. CDR3 sequence (DNA): TGTGCCATCATCGGGCGGGAGGGCCGCTACGAGCAGTACATC.

On this clonotype: A read error may account for a junction end that differs from germline. V is TRBV4-1 and J is TRBJ1-2, with D tentatively TRBD1 (5 bases). The length of the CDR3 is 16 residues. The germline V gene encodes CDR1 MGHRA and CDR2 YSYEKL. The CDR3 protein is CANSQRDGGFQYGYTF. In nucleotides, the CDR3 is TGCGCCAACAGCCAACGAGACGGGGGATTTCAATATGGCTACACCTTC.

Points on this clonotype: This may arise from a read error, as a much more abundant clone is one base away. The chain recombines TRBV5-1 with TRBJ1-6; 10 positions agree with TRBD1. The CDR3 covers 16 residues. Germline assignment: CDR1 SGHRS and CDR2 YFSETQ. The V segment lost 0 bases and the J segment 8 bases; nucleotides outside the gene matches: 5. The chain's CDR3 is CASSLGDRGGDSPLHF. The CDR3 nucleotides read TGCGCCAGCAGCTTGGGGGACAGGGGAGGAGATTCACCCCTCCACTTT.

This clonotype was seen only once. Possible read error: a much larger clone is one base away. This chain links TRBV5-1 with TRBJ1-5; no clear D gene. Trimming stripped 4 bases from V and 8 bases from J, with 7 bases between. In germline, CDR1 is SGHRS, CDR2 YFSETQ. The CDR3 extends over 11 amino acids. CDR3 in DNA: TGCGCCAGCAGCCTCCGGGAGCCCCAGCATTTT. Translating gives CASSLREPQHF.

With respect to this clonotype: At one of its ends the junction is not consistent with the germline gene, which may arise from a read error. The chain couples TRBV11-3 to TRBJ2-1, with D tentatively TRBD2 (6 bases). Looked up from germline, CDR1 is SGHNT and CDR2 is YENEEA. The CDR3 extends over 13 amino acids. The DNA of the CDR3 is TGTGCAAGCAGTGCCGGGAGCTATAATGAGCAGTTCTTC. This codes for CASSAGSYNEQFF.

This clonotype was observed a few times. This may be a read error: a much more frequent sequence differs by one nucleotide. The chain combines TRBV29-1 with TRBJ2-1; 10 bases fit TRBD1. The V gene's germline CDR1 is SQVTM and CDR2 ANQGSEA. The CDR3 spans 17 residues. This CDR3 reads CSVKDRGGLGSYNGQFF. The CDR3 DNA is TGCAGCGTTAAGGACAGGGGGGGCCTTGGATCCTACAATGGGCAGTTCTTC.

Written as DNA, the CDR3 is TGTGCCAGCAGCTATAGACTAGTGGGAGCGGCAGATACGCAGTATTTT. This translates into CASSYRLVGAADTQYF. The chain links TRBV12-3 or TRBV12-4 to TRBJ2-3, with D perhaps matching TRBD2 (6 bases). Trimming stripped 6 bases from V and 4 bases from J, with 20 bases between. There are 16 residues in the CDR3.

In regard to this clonotype: At one end, the junction sequence differs from germline, possibly due to a read error. The chain has TRBV6-6 and TRBJ1-5; 8 nucleotides match TRBD1. There are 16 residues in the CDR3. Germline values: CDR1 MNHNY, CDR2 SVGAGI (reference sequence). The CDR3 sequence: CASSYPPGGLNQHQHF. CDR3 nucleotide sequence: TGTGCCAGCAGTTACCCTCCAGGGGGCCTCAATCAGCACCAGCATTTT.

This clonotype was recorded a few times. The rearrangement links TRBV2 to TRBJ2-1, with 11 bases that match TRBD2. V shed 6 bases and J 7 bases; nucleotides not matched to a gene: 11. The CDR3 has 16 residues. CDR1 and CDR2 (germline): SNHLY, FYNNEI. The DNA for the CDR3 is TGTGCCAGCAGCGAGGAGATAGCGGGAGGGCCAAATGAGCAGTTCTTC. Its translation is CASSEEIAGGPNEQFF.

V gene TRBV5-4 combines with J gene TRBJ2-1; unclear D gene. V was cut by 1 base and J by 5 bases, with 7 bases left in between. CDR1 and CDR2 from the germline V gene are SGHNT and YYREEE (reference sequence). This CDR3 contains 13 residues. The CDR3: CASSLMVHNEQFF. DNA of the CDR3: TGTGCCAGCAGCTTGATGGTGCACAATGAGCAGTTCTTC.

Turning to this clonotype: The CDR3 ends on some other residue instead of the conserved phenylalanine or tryptophan, so this is likely a read error. It is unclear where the CDR3 begins or ends on the DNA, so no DNA is shown, and the CDR3 is as TCRdb lists it. The chain carries TRBV11-2 and TRBJ2-7; the table's D call of TRBD2 was not tested on the DNA. The germline CDR1 and CDR2 sequences are SGHAT and FQNNGV. The CDR3 is 14 residues long, counting both termini. The CDR3 protein is CASSQASGSGEHYL.